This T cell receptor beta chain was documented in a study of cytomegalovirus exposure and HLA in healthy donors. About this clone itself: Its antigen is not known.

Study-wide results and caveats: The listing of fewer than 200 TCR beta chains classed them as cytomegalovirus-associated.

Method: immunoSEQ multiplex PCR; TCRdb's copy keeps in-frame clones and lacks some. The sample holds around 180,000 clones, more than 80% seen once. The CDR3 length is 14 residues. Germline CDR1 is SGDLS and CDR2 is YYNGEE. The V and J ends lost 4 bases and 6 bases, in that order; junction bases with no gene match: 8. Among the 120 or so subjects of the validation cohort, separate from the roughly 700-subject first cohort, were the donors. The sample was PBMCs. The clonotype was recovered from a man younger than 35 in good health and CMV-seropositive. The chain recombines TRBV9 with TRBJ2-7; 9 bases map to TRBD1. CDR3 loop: CASSTSGTGSEQYF. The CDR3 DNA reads TGTGCCAGCAGCACCTCCGGGACAGGGAGCGAGCAGTACTTC.